The next 31 T cell receptor beta chains were all read from a single sample in a study of blood T cell repertoires in COVID-19. The assay was immunoSEQ multiplex PCR, and TCRdb's table has in-frame clones only and misses some. The sample consists of under 250,000 clones, 84% of them appearing once. Sequencing input: peripheral blood. The receptors were gathered from a man aged 45-65 years with acute or convalescent COVID-19.

The chain has TRBV19 and TRBJ1-1, with D hard to call. The ends were cut back, 4 bases at V and 5 bases at J, with 14 bases in the middle. The CDR3 is 14 amino acids. Looked up from germline, CDR1 is LNHDA and CDR2 is SQIVND (reference sequence). The CDR3 loop is CASSNRPGETEAFF. CDR3 in DNA: TGTGCCAGTAGTAATCGTCCGGGAGAGACTGAAGCTTTCTTT.

The genes are TRBV6-5 and TRBJ2-3; D possibly corresponds to TRBD2 (5 bases). The CDR3 is 14 residues long. Germline CDR1 reads MNHEY; CDR2 reads SVGAGI. V shed 6 bases and J shed 0 bases, with 10 bases lying between them. DNA for the CDR3: TGTGCCAGCAGCCCCGGGGTCAGCACAGATACGCAGTATTTT. Its translation is CASSPGVSTDTQYF.

V usage is TRBV7-3 and J usage is TRBJ2-3, with D perhaps TRBD2 (6 bases). Per the germline V gene, CDR1 is SGHTA and CDR2 is FQGTGA. The CDR3 length is 14 residues. Trimming stripped 5 bases from V and 2 bases from J, with 11 bases between. The DNA for the CDR3 is TGTGCCAGCAGCATTAGCGGTACCACAGATACGCAGTATTTT. This sequence encodes CASSISGTTDTQYF.

This clone was counted once. CDR3 region: CASSGRGQDGYTF. As DNA, the CDR3 is TGTGCCAGCAGCGGCAGGGGTCAGGATGGCTACACCTTC. This chain links TRBV7-3 with TRBJ1-2, with D maybe TRBD1 (6 bases). The V gene lost 5 bases and the J gene lost 6 bases, with 13 bases spanning the gap. Per germline, CDR1 SGHTA and CDR2 FQGTGA. CDR3 length: 13 amino acids. Complete variable domain (other parts from reference TRBV7-3 and TRBJ1-2): GAGVSQTPSNKVTEKGKYVELRCDPISGHTALYWYRQSLGQGPEFLIYFQGTGAADDSGLPNDRFFAVRPEGSVSTLKIQRTERGDSAVYLCASSGRGQDGYTFGSGTRLTVV.

This chain links TRBV7-9 with TRBJ2-7; 9 positions agree with TRBD1. Germline-derived CDR1 and CDR2 are SEHNR and FQNEAQ (reference sequence). The CDR3 sequence is 15 residues long. V dropped 1 base and J dropped 2; count of bases not matched to a gene: 3. This CDR3 reads CASSLDGDRAYEQYF. As DNA, the CDR3 is TGTGCCAGCAGCTTAGACGGGGACAGGGCCTACGAGCAGTACTTC.

The CDR3 region is CASSRQAQHEQYF. The CDR3 coding sequence is TGTGCCAGCAGCAGACAGGCTCAACACGAGCAGTACTTC. The J gene is TRBJ2-7, the V gene TRBV7-9, with D possibly matching TRBD1 (6 bases). The germline CDR1 and CDR2 sequences are SEHNR and FQNEAQ (reference sequence). The ends were cut back, 5 bases at V and 5 bases at J, with 13 bases in the middle. The CDR3 contains 13 residues.

The V call is TRBV20-1, the J call TRBJ2-7; 8 nucleotides match TRBD2. Germline values: CDR1 DFQATT, CDR2 SNEGSKA (reference sequence). Trimming at V came to 3 bases and at J to 5 bases, leaving 24 bases not matched to a gene. CDR3 length: 19 residues. The CDR3 loop is CSASLPRGVVAREAHEQYF. In DNA, the CDR3 is TGCAGTGCTAGTTTGCCCCGGGGCGTCGTAGCGCGGGAGGCCCACGAGCAGTACTTC.

As DNA, the CDR3 is TGTGCCATCAGTGAGAATTCCAGGGCCCTCTATGGCTACACCTTC. It translates to CAISENSRALYGYTF. The rearrangement uses TRBV10-3 and TRBJ1-2, with D maybe TRBD1 (5 bases). Trimming took 2 bases from V and 4 from J, leaving 14 bases between them. This CDR3 comprises 15 residues. Germline values: CDR1 ENHRY, CDR2 SYGVKD.

The chain employs TRBV9 and TRBJ2-5; no firm D call. Deletions cut 3 bases from V and 3 bases from J, with 3 bases between. The CDR3 totals 11 residues. Germline V gives CDR1 SGDLS, CDR2 YYNGEE. This CDR3 is CASSAEETQYF. The CDR3 DNA reads TGTGCCAGCAGCGCCGAAGAGACCCAGTACTTC.

The chain couples TRBV18 to TRBJ1-2, with D hard to call. Deletions cut 6 bases from V and 4 bases from J, with 9 bases between. The CDR3 extends over 12 amino acids. Germline-derived CDR1 and CDR2 are KGHSH and LQKENI. CDR3 protein: CASSDLAYGYTF. The CDR3 nucleotides read TGTGCCAGCTCGGACTTGGCCTATGGCTACACCTTC.

The chain links TRBV6-5 to TRBJ2-7; D is possibly TRBD1 (6 bases). Germline CDR1 and CDR2: MNHEY and SVGAGI. Trimming pared 2 bases from V and 5 bases from J, leaving 10 bases between. The CDR3 consists of 13 residues. The CDR3 nucleotides are TGTGCCAGCAGTTACACAGGGTCCCACGAGCAGTACTTC. This codes for CASSYTGSHEQYF.

V and J are TRBV18 and TRBJ2-3; TRBD2 agrees at 13 bases. The V and J ends lost 2 bases and 6 bases, in that order; junction bases with no gene match: 8. The V gene's germline CDR1 is KGHSH and CDR2 LQKENI. The CDR3 loop spans 17 amino acids. CDR3 protein: CASSPSPGLAGPDTQYF. As DNA, the CDR3 is TGTGCCAGCTCACCAAGCCCGGGACTAGCGGGGCCGGATACGCAGTATTTT.

This chain connects TRBV3-1 (or the pseudogene TRBV3-2) to TRBJ1-5, with 11 bases matching TRBD1. This CDR3 spans 16 amino acids. Germline trimming cut 4 bases from V and 3 bases from J; bases unmatched to any gene: 5. The germline V gene encodes CDR1 LGHDT and CDR2 YNNKEL (reference sequence). CDR3 loop: CASSLGTGGDNQPQHF. CDR3 nucleotides: TGTGCCAGCAGCCTTGGGACAGGGGGAGACAATCAGCCCCAGCATTTT.

The J gene is TRBJ2-7, the V gene TRBV6-1; 7 bases are a match to TRBD2. The length of the CDR3 is 13 residues. Losses at the gene ends were 2 bases for V and 4 bases for J; bases not matched to a gene: 2. The germline V gene encodes CDR1 MNHNS and CDR2 SASEGT. The CDR3 spells CASSEWGGYEQYF. CDR3 nucleotide sequence: TGTGCCAGCAGTGAATGGGGAGGGTACGAGCAGTACTTC.

This CDR3 reads CASSTPSGSAYEQYF. For the CDR3, the DNA is TGTGCCAGCAGCACTCCTAGCGGGAGCGCATACGAGCAGTACTTC. This chain links TRBV11-3 with TRBJ2-7; 10 nucleotides match TRBD2. V shed 5 bases, J shed 4 bases, and the junction held 8 bases outside the gene matches. Germline CDR1 is SGHNT and CDR2 is YENEEA. CDR3 length: 15 residues. The full variable domain, in which reference TRBV11-3 and TRBJ2-7 provide the parts outside the CDR3, is EAGVVQSPRYKIIEKKQPVAFWCNPISGHNTLYWYLQNLGQGPELLIRYENEEAVDDSQLPKDRFSAERLKGVDSTLKIQPAELGDSAVYLCASSTPSGSAYEQYFGPGTRLTVT.

A single count supports this clone. This rearrangement joins TRBV9 to TRBJ2-2; D is undetermined. V lost 3 bases to trimming and J lost 7 bases, with 7 bases between them. CDR1 SGDLS and CDR2 YYNGEE come from the germline V gene. This CDR3 is built from 12 residues. CDR3 in DNA: TGTGCCAGCAGCGCTCTTTTCGGGGAGCTGTTTTTT. Its protein is CASSALFGELFF.

This clone was observed a single time. The rearrangement uses TRBV19 and TRBJ1-6; tentative D call: TRBD1 (5 bases). With 6 bases removed from V and 5 bases from J, the gap between germline ends came to 11 bases. Germline-derived CDR1 and CDR2 are LNHDA and SQIVND (reference sequence). CDR3 length: 14 amino acids. CDR3 bases: TGTGCCAGTAGCCTGGGGCAGGATAATTCACCCCTCCACTTT. Amino acids: CASSLGQDNSPLHF.

This chain joins TRBV3-1 (or the pseudogene TRBV3-2) and TRBJ2-1, with TRBD2 identical over 11 bases. V shed 5 bases, J shed 6 bases, and the junction held 6 bases outside the gene matches. The length of the CDR3 is 15 residues. The germline V gene encodes CDR1 LGHDT and CDR2 YNNKEL (reference sequence). The CDR3 coding sequence is TGTGCCAGCAGCGACTATAGCGGGAGGGCCAATGAGCAGTTCTTC. Translation: CASSDYSGRANEQFF.

The gene calls are TRBV5-1 and TRBJ2-4, with 8 bases aligning to TRBD1. The germline gives CDR1 SGHRS, CDR2 YFSETQ. This CDR3 has 17 amino acids. J lost 3 bases, V lost 3 bases, and 11 bases had no gene match. In DNA, the CDR3 is TGCGCCAGCAGCTACGGACAGGGTGGGGAGGACAAAAACATTCAGTACTTC. This encodes CASSYGQGGEDKNIQYF.

The chain employs TRBV11-2 and TRBJ2-7, with a weak D call TRBD2 (6 bases). Germline CDR1 is SGHAT and CDR2 is FQNNGV. The CDR3 has 18 amino acids. V was pared by 0 bases and J by 3 bases, with 21 bases between. CDR3 region: CASSLDPPRMGLNYEQYF. Here the CDR3 DNA reads TGTGCCAGCAGCTTAGATCCCCCACGTATGGGACTCAACTACGAGCAGTACTTC.

The chain carries TRBV5-1 and TRBJ2-5; D possibly corresponds to TRBD1 (5 bases). The CDR3 has 18 amino acids. Per the germline V gene, CDR1 is SGHRS and CDR2 is YFSETQ. The V gene lost 1 base and the J gene lost 2 bases, with 21 bases spanning the gap. The CDR3 DNA reads TGCGCCAGCAGCTTGAGTATCGACAGACGAGGATCTCAAGAGACCCAGTACTTC. This sequence encodes CASSLSIDRRGSQETQYF. Variable domain in full (rest from reference TRBV5-1 and TRBJ2-5): KAGVTQTPRYLIKTRGQQVTLSCSPISGHRSVSWYQQTPGQGLQFLFEYFSETQRNKGNFPGRFSGRQFSNSRSEMNVSTLELGDSALYLCASSLSIDRRGSQETQYFGPGTRLLVL.

Points on this clone: Relative to the germline gene, one junction end is altered; a read error may explain this. This chain uses TRBV5-8 with TRBJ1-2; 7 bases are shared with TRBD1. The CDR3 is made up of 13 amino acids. CDR1 is SGHTS, CDR2 YDEGEE, per germline. In DNA form, the CDR3 reads TGTGCCAGCAGCTCCCGACACAGGGGACGGGGAGCCTTC. This codes for CASSSRHRGRGAF.

A few counts support this clone. The chain recombines TRBV9 with TRBJ2-5; 9 nucleotides align to TRBD1. Germline V CDR1 and CDR2: SGDLS, YYNGEE. The V and J ends lost 1 base and 5 bases, in that order; junction bases with no gene match: 6. The CDR3 covers 15 residues. The CDR3 sequence is CASSVMAGTGETQYF. Here the CDR3 DNA reads TGTGCCAGCAGCGTAATGGCGGGGACAGGGGAGACCCAGTACTTC.

V usage is TRBV10-3 and J usage is TRBJ2-1; TRBD2 is a possible D gene (5 bases). Germline V gene data show CDR1 as ENHRY and CDR2 as SYGVKD. This CDR3 comprises 18 residues. V lost 0 bases and J lost 2, with 17 bases in between. The CDR3 is CAISESKQTRRAYNEQFF. CDR3 nucleotides: TGTGCCATCAGTGAGTCTAAACAAACTAGGAGAGCCTACAATGAGCAGTTCTTC.

Only one count was recorded for this clone. This chain joins TRBV2 and TRBJ2-5; 7 nucleotides align to TRBD1. V was pared by 6 bases and J by 1 base, with 2 bases of the junction left unmatched. CDR1 is SNHLY and CDR2 is FYNNEI in the germline V gene. The CDR3 consists of 13 residues. The CDR3 region is CASSDRVQETQYF. The DNA of the CDR3 is TGTGCCAGCAGCGACAGGGTCCAAGAGACCCAGTACTTC.

The chain recombines TRBV27 with TRBJ2-7, with D maybe TRBD1 (5 bases). The germline gives CDR1 MNHEY, CDR2 SMNVEV (reference sequence). This CDR3 comprises 16 residues. V lost 7 bases and J lost 2, with 21 bases in between. This chain's CDR3 is CASKPGWGLRPYEQYF. The CDR3 nucleotides are TGTGCCAGCAAACCGGGTTGGGGCTTACGTCCCTACGAGCAGTACTTC.

The chain links TRBV11-2 to TRBJ2-7, with D possibly TRBD2 on 6 matching bases. Between the trimmed V and J ends, which lost 5 bases and 6 bases, there was a span of 17 bases. The CDR3 consists of 14 residues. The germline gives CDR1 SGHAT, CDR2 FQNNGV. The chain's CDR3 is CASSPGRGGAEQYF. The CDR3 DNA is TGTGCCAGCAGCCCCGGCAGAGGAGGGGCCGAGCAGTACTTC. The full variable domain, in which reference TRBV11-2 and TRBJ2-7 provide the parts outside the CDR3, is EAGVAQSPRYKIIEKRQSVAFWCNPISGHATLYWYQQILGQGPKLLIQFQNNGVVDDSQLPKDRFSAERLKGVDSTLKIQPAKLEDSAVYLCASSPGRGGAEQYFGPGTRLTVT.

This clone has a single count. The CDR3 region is CASSLEGSYGYTF. Written as DNA, the CDR3 is TGTGCCAGCAGCTTGGAGGGGTCCTATGGCTACACCTTC. This sequence joins TRBV5-5 and TRBJ1-2; perhaps TRBD1 as D (5 bases). The ends were cut back, 0 bases at V and 4 bases at J, with 7 bases in the middle. CDR1 is SGHKS and CDR2 is YYEKEE in the germline V gene (reference sequence). The CDR3 sequence is 13 residues long.

The J gene is TRBJ2-7, the V gene TRBV18; tentatively, D is TRBD1 (5 bases). Trimming cost V 5 bases and J 0 bases, with 8 bases left between them. CDR1 is KGHSH, CDR2 LQKENI, per germline. The CDR3 spans 13 residues. CDR3 protein: CASSSDSSYEQYF. CDR3 in DNA: TGTGCCAGCTCATCAGACAGCTCCTACGAGCAGTACTTC.

This chain links TRBV6-1 with TRBJ2-7; D gene uncertain. Trimming removed 3 bases from V and 2 bases from J, with 8 bases in between. This CDR3 spans 13 amino acids. CDR1 is MNHNS, CDR2 SASEGT, per germline. CDR3 coding DNA: TGTGCCAGCAGTGATTCAGTACCCTACGAGCAGTACTTC. Translation gives CASSDSVPYEQYF.

The chain uses TRBV7-9 and TRBJ2-1, with 9 positions matching TRBD2. V gave up 8 bases and J gave up 8 bases; unmatched junction bases: 16. Per germline, CDR1 SEHNR and CDR2 FQNEAQ (reference sequence). The CDR3 covers 16 residues. As DNA, the CDR3 is TGTGCCAGCTCTTCCCCGACTAGCGGTACGGACCATGAGCAGTTCTTC. This encodes CASSSPTSGTDHEQFF.